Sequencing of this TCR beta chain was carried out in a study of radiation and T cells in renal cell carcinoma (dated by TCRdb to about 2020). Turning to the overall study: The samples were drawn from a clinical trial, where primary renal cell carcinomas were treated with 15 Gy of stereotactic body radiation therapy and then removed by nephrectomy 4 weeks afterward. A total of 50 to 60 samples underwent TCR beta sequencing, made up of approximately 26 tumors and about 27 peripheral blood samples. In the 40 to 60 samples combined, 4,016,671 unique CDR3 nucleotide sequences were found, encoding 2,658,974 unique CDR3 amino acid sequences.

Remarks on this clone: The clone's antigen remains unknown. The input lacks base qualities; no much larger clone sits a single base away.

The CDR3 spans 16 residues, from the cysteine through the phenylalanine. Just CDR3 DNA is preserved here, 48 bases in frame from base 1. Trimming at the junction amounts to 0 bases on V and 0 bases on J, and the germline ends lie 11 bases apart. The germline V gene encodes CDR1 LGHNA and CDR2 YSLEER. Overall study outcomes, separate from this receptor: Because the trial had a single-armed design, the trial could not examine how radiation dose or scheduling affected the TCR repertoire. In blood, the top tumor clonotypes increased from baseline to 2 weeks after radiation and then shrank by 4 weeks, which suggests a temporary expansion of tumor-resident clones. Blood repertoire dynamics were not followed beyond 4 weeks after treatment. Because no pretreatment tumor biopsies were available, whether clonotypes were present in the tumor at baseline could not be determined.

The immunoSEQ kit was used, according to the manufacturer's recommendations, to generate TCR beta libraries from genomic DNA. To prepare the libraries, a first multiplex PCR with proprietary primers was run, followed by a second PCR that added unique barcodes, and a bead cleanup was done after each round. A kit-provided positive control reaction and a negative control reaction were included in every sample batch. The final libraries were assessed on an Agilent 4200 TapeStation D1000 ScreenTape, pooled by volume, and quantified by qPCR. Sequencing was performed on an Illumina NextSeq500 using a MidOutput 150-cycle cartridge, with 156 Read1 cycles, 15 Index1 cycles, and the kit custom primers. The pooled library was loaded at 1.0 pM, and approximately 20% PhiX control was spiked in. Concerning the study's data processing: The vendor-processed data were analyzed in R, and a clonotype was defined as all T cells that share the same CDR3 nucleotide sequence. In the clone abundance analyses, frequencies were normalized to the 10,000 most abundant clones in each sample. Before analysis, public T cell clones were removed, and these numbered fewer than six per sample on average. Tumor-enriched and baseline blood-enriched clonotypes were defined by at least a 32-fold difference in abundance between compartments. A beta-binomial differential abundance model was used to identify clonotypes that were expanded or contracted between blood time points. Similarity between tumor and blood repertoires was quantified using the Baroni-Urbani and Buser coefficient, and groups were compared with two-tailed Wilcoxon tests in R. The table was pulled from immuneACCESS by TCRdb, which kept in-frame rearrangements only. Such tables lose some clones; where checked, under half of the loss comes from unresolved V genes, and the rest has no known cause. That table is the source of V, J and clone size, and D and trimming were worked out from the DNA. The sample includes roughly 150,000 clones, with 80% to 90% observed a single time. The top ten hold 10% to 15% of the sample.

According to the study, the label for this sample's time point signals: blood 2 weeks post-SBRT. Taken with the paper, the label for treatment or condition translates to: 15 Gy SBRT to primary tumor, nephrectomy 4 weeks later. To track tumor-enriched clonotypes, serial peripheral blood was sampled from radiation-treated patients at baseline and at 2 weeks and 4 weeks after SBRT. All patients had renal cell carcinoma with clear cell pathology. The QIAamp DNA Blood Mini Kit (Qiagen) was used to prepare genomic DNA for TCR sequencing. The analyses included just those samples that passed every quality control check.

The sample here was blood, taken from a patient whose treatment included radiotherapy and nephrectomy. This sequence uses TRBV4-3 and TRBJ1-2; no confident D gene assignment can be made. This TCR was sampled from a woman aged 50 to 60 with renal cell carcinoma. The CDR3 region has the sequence CASSQDRVGPNYGYTF. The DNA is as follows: TGCGCCAGCAGCCAAGATAGGGTGGGTCCTAACTATGGCTACACCTTC.